This T cell receptor (beta chain) was identified in a study of OX40 agonist ivuxolimab in advanced cancers. TCRdb's copy holds only in-frame clones and misses some; the assay was immunoSEQ multiplex PCR. This table holds approximately 40,000 clones, around 82% found once. This CDR3 is 12 amino acids long. Germline V gene lookup returns CDR1 ENHRY and CDR2 SYGVKD. The V end was cut by 2 bases, the J end by 2 bases, with 3 bases between. As regards this clone: Other DNA sequences within the sample encode an identical CDR3.

Sequencing was performed on CD4+ or CD8+ T cells sorted from blood, taken in a trial of the OX40 agonist ivuxolimab. This chain uses TRBV10-3 with TRBJ2-5; D remains ambiguous. This TCR derives from an adult with an advanced solid tumor such as melanoma, head and neck, liver or kidney cancer. CDR3 sequence (DNA): TGTGCCATCAGTGAGGGTCAAGAGACCCAGTACTTC. Translating it yields CAISEGQETQYF.